The present entry profiles one TCR beta chain with its context. This clone was observed a few times. Its target antigen remains unknown. No per-base quality is available; no much larger clone lies one base away. This sample stems from a study of beta chain features in type 1 diabetes (dated by TCRdb to 2016 to 2019). About the study as a whole: Mean age, gender distribution, total cell number and subset yield did not differ between patients and healthy donors. In the study, recently diagnosed type 1 diabetes patients and matched healthy donors were compared on the TCRB repertoires of their sorted circulating CD4+ T cell subsets. Regulatory and stem cell-like memory subsets were isolated from only 8 patients and 8 healthy donors, whereas naive and central memory subsets came from all 30 or so donors. A total of roughly 98,000,000 sorted cells were examined across all samples, and RNA yield correlated strongly with the number of cells per subset.

Points the paper makes about the study in general: At VDJ recombination sites, type 1 diabetes patients had fewer insertions and more deleted nucleotides, which implies abnormalities in thymic rearrangement. Type 1 diabetes patients showed a moderate but significant shortening of TCRB CDR3 length in all four CD4+ subsets. Only small numbers of individuals were included in the HLA sub-analyses, which left unresolved whether HLA type had any influence on TCRB rearrangement. PCR may preferentially amplify shorter templates, but because patient and control samples were amplified and corrected together, any resulting skew would affect both groups equally. The naive, central memory and regulatory TCRB repertoires appeared to resemble one another more closely among patients than among healthy donors. Because cDNA was sequenced instead of genomic DNA, highly expressing activated cells could be over-represented, though the groups showed no difference in activation or CD3 levels.

Each donor gave one peripheral blood draw, roughly 0.12 L on average, collected into heparinised tubes. Naive, central memory, regulatory and stem cell-like memory CD4+ T cells were sorted on a BD FACSAria II using a panel including CD45RO, CCR7, CD25, CD127, CD95 and CD27. Every sorted population had a purity above 98%. PBMCs were isolated right away by Lymphoprep density gradient centrifugation and were stained directly, without culture. So that batch effects would be minimized, each experiment stained and sorted samples in pairs, pairing one healthy donor with one patient. The CDR3 numbers 15 residues from cysteine through phenylalanine. CDR3 DNA only is kept here, 45 bases in frame from base 1. Between the V and J ends, shortened by 3 bases and 6 bases respectively, the junction contains 15 bases. Via the germline V gene, CDR1 is SGHRS and CDR2 YFSETQ. The entire isolated RNA was reverse transcribed using the High Capacity cDNA Reverse Transcription Kit, and thus expressed TCRB transcripts were sequenced. Naive, central memory and regulatory T cell samples underwent deep immunoSEQ sequencing, averaging around 3.9 million total reads per sample. Sorted cells were lysed in RLT buffer, and RNA was extracted using DNase-treated RNeasy Micro or Mini kits according to cell number. Each cell subset was processed on its own to prevent cross-contamination, while patient and healthy donor samples were processed together. TCRB sequences were amplified from cDNA with the immunoSEQ multiplex PCR, producing 87-bp fragments spanning the CDR3 region. Amplicons were sequenced on the Illumina HiSeq platform. Regarding the original processing steps: PCR bias was corrected computationally using synthetic template baselines, and reads within Hamming distance 2 were collapsed, with unmergeable singletons discarded. Reads were aligned against IMGT so that V, D and J genes, CDR3 length and insertions or deletions at six rearrangement sites could be assigned. Clonotype counts were normalized to sorted cell number within each subset before computing true diversity and Gini coefficients with the tcR R package. Repertoire sharing was quantified using the overlap coefficient calculated on TCRB nucleotide sequences. As a proxy for the pre-selection repertoire, out-of-frame TCRB sequences from naive cells were analyzed. TCRdb stores this immuneACCESS table with in-frame sequences only. Part of the clones is absent; in the studies checked, under half of the shortfall reflects unresolved V genes, and no reason is known for the rest. D and trimming come from the DNA, and the V and J calls and clone size come from that table. This sample comprises about 930,000 clones, around a sixth of them detected only once. Together, the top ten hold roughly 0.025% of the sample.

This clonotype originated in a woman younger than 30 in good health. The sequence is built from TRBV5-1 and TRBJ2-2; TRBD1 is possibly the D segment (6 matching bases). Material for sequencing was naive CD4+ T cells from blood. The cell subset or site label, read with the paper, signifies: true naive CD4+ T cells. The DNA sequence follows: TGCGCCAGCAGCTGGACAGAACCTGGGCCCGGGGAGCTGTTTTTT. Translated, it reads CASSWTEPGPGELFF.